This paragraph covers one TCR beta chain sequence. These data belong to a study of blood T cell repertoires in COVID-19. Profiled with immunoSEQ multiplex PCR; TCRdb holds only in-frame clones, not every one. This sample has around 300,000 clones, with over 80% found just once. Enrollment of patients from Seattle took place during active infection, with longitudinal follow-up. The CDR3 runs to 13 residues. V gave up 0 bases and J gave up 11 bases, with 16 bases separating them. CDR1 GTSNPN and CDR2 SVGIG come from the germline V gene (reference sequence). This clonotype was sampled from a woman in her fifties or sixties with COVID-19, enrolled during active disease. The sequenced sample consisted of peripheral blood. The chain combines TRBV30 with TRBJ1-2; no clear D. CDR3 DNA sequence: TGTGCCTGGAGTGTAACAGTACGGAACGCTTACACCTTC. Amino acids: CAWSVTVRNAYTF.